Shown below are 27 T cell receptor beta chains from a single sample sequenced in a study of blood T cells in healthy people across ages. A second PCR, run for about 7 to 11 cycles, used a sample-barcoded 5' primer plus a J-beta primer mix. TCRdb reprocessed the 5' RACE reads with MiXCR, giving one entry per CDR3 protein. The table records approximately 880,000 distinct CDR3 sequences, roughly 48% of them present only once. Sequenced: blood. All receptors derive from a man aged 25 to 40 in good health.

This clonotype was detected many times. V gene TRBV7-3 combines with J gene TRBJ2-5; D is ambiguous. V was cut by 0 bases and J by 1 base, with 9 bases left in between. CDR1 is SGHTA, CDR2 FQGTGA, per germline. The CDR3 has 15 residues. CDR3 sequence reads: CASSLTAELQETQYF. As DNA, the CDR3 is TGTGCCAGCAGCTTAACGGCGGAACTCCAAGAGACCCAGTACTTC.

With regard to this clonotype: Just one base apart from a much larger clone, this may be a read error. This sequence joins TRBV15 and TRBJ2-1, with 10 bases that match TRBD1. The end of the DNA is better explained by TRBJ2-7, so the J call may be wrong. There are 15 residues in the CDR3. The germline CDR1 and CDR2 sequences are LNHNV and YYDKDF (reference sequence). CDR3 DNA sequence: TGTGCCACCAGCAGCGACAGGGGGCCAAACAATGAGCAGTACTTC. Translated: CATSSDRGPNNEQYF.

The V gene is TRBV20-1, the J gene TRBJ2-7, with TRBD1 identical over 7 bases. This CDR3 region has 13 residues. Germline V CDR1 and CDR2: DFQATT, SNEGSKA (reference sequence). With V trimmed by 4 bases and J by 0 bases, 3 bases remained unmatched. The DNA of the CDR3 is TGCAGTGCTATTGGGGACAGCTCCTACGAGCAGTACTTC. It is translated as CSAIGDSSYEQYF.

This clonotype came up a few times. This chain joins TRBV7-9 and TRBJ1-2; D not certain. The CDR3 covers 13 residues. V lost 4 bases, J lost 5 bases, and 11 bases lay in between. The germline gives CDR1 SEHNR, CDR2 FQNEAQ (reference sequence). CDR3 region: CASSSQTPYGYTF. CDR3 sequence (DNA): TGTGCCAGCAGCTCACAGACCCCATATGGCTACACCTTC.

The J gene is TRBJ1-2, the V gene TRBV12-3 or TRBV12-4, with 10 bases aligning to TRBD1. The CDR3 runs to 16 residues. V shed 4 bases, J shed 7 bases, and the junction held 12 bases outside the gene matches. The CDR3 spells CASSSHADRGSGGYTF. CDR3 nucleotide sequence: TGTGCCAGCAGTTCACACGCGGACAGGGGGAGTGGTGGCTACACCTTC.

This chain uses TRBV29-1 with TRBJ2-5, with 14 bases that match TRBD2. Per germline, CDR1 SQVTM and CDR2 ANQGSEA. V lost 0 bases to trimming and J lost 5 bases; unmatched junction nucleotides: 11. The length of the CDR3 is 18 residues. The CDR3 sequence is CSVEDYPGTSGGVETQYF. CDR3 nucleotide sequence: TGCAGCGTTGAAGACTATCCCGGGACTAGCGGGGGTGTGGAGACCCAGTACTTC.

This clonotype has a handful of counts. The J gene is TRBJ2-7, the V gene TRBV6-6, with D uncertain. CDR1 is MNHNY, CDR2 SVGAGI, per germline (reference sequence). With 2 bases removed from V and 4 bases from J, the gap between germline ends came to 9 bases. The CDR3 totals 13 residues. The CDR3 is CASSYEVVYEQYF. The CDR3 DNA reads as TGTGCCAGCAGTTACGAAGTTGTTTACGAGCAGTACTTC.

This clonotype was observed a few times. The chain links TRBV4-1 to TRBJ2-5; 11 positions match TRBD2. Germline V lookup: CDR1 MGHRA, CDR2 YSYEKL. After removal of 2 bases from V and 5 bases from J, the junction contained 4 bases not matched to a gene. This CDR3 is built from 15 residues. The CDR3 region has the DNA TGCGCCAGCAGCCAATATAGCGGGGGGGTCGAGACCCAGTACTTC. It specifies CASSQYSGGVETQYF.

The CDR3 loop reads CSASRGATDTQYF. The DNA for the CDR3 is TGCAGTGCTAGCCGGGGGGCCACAGATACGCAGTATTTT. The rearrangement uses TRBV20-1 and TRBJ2-3, with D possibly matching TRBD2 (7 bases). Germline V gene sequence: CDR1 DFQATT, CDR2 SNEGSKA (reference sequence). Trimming took 3 bases from V and 2 from J, leaving 9 bases between them. The CDR3 runs 13 residues.

The chain joins TRBV6-6 to TRBJ2-7, with D possibly being TRBD1 (6 bases). The CDR3 has 13 amino acids. Germline values: CDR1 MNHNY, CDR2 SVGAGI (reference sequence). V was shortened by 8 bases and J by 0 bases, with 11 bases between the two germline ends. The DNA of the CDR3 is TGTGCCAGCCGACAGGTGAGCTCCTACGAGCAGTACTTC. Residues: CASRQVSSYEQYF.

The chain combines TRBV4-1 with TRBJ2-5; D is unresolved. CDR1 is MGHRA, CDR2 YSYEKL, per germline. The CDR3 spans 15 residues. V lost 1 base, J lost 2 bases, and 11 bases lay in between. In DNA, the CDR3 is TGCGCCAGCAGCCAAGGGCGCCAGAAACAAGAGACCCAGTACTTC. Translated: CASSQGRQKQETQYF.

This clonotype was picked up a small number of times. V gene TRBV5-1 combines with J gene TRBJ1-6; D may be TRBD1 (5 bases). The CDR3 totals 17 residues. Trimming removed 0 bases at V and 8 bases at J, with 18 bases between. The germline CDR1 and CDR2 sequences are SGHRS and YFSETQ. CDR3 loop: CASSLGDFLTADSPLHF. The CDR3, as DNA: TGCGCCAGCAGCTTGGGGGACTTCCTTACGGCGGATTCACCCCTCCACTTT.

The table lists this clonotype with a few counts. This chain links TRBV2 with TRBJ2-1; weak D call: TRBD2 (5 bases). Trimming shortened V by 6 bases and J by 10 bases, and 13 bases separated the two germline ends. This CDR3 contains 12 residues. The germline gives CDR1 SNHLY, CDR2 FYNNEI. The CDR3 region is CASRDSLWEQFF. The DNA of the CDR3 is TGTGCCAGCAGGGACTCCCTTTGGGAGCAGTTCTTC.

The rearrangement uses TRBV7-9 and TRBJ1-2; TRBD1 might be the D (6 bases). This CDR3 is built from 15 residues. Trimming took 4 bases from V and 1 from J, leaving 13 bases between them. The V gene's germline CDR1 is SEHNR and CDR2 FQNEAQ (reference sequence). Written as DNA, the CDR3 is TGTGCCAGCAGCTGTGCGGACAGCTTTAACTATGGCTACACCTTC. Its protein product is CASSCADSFNYGYTF.

This clonotype was observed a handful of times. This sequence joins TRBV20-1 and TRBJ2-3, with TRBD2 matching over 8 bases. In germline, CDR1 is DFQATT, CDR2 SNEGSKA (reference sequence). CDR3 length: 14 amino acids. V trimming: 4 bases; J trimming: 3 bases; junction bases outside the gene matches: 6. As DNA, the CDR3 is TGCAGTGCTACACCGGGACTAGAAACAGATACGCAGTATTTT. It yields the protein CSATPGLETDTQYF.

As concerns this clonotype: One end of the junction varies from germline; a read error may be responsible. This chain uses TRBV7-7 with TRBJ2-1, with D perhaps assigned TRBD1 or TRBD2 (5 bases each). Germline values: CDR1 SSHAT, CDR2 FNYEAQ (reference sequence). This CDR3 contains 13 residues. The CDR3 loop is CASSPGTHNEQFF. In DNA form, the CDR3 reads TGTGCTAGCAGCCCGGGGACCCACAATGAGCAGTTCTTC. Full variable domain (missing parts from reference TRBV7-7 and TRBJ2-1): GAGVSQSPRYKVTKRGQDVTLRCDPISSHATLYWYQQALGQGPEFLTYFNYEAQPDKSGLPSDRFSAERPEGSISTLTIQRTEQRDSAMYRCASSPGTHNEQFFGPGTRLTVL.

This clonotype was observed a handful of times. This chain uses TRBV7-9 with TRBJ2-2; 11 nucleotides align to TRBD1. The V and J ends lost 4 bases and 3 bases, in that order; junction bases with no gene match: 4. The CDR3 runs to 16 residues. Germline V lookup: CDR1 SEHNR, CDR2 FQNEAQ (reference sequence). The CDR3 loop is CASSSDRGRYTGELFF. CDR3 DNA: TGTGCCAGCAGCTCGGACAGGGGGCGATACACCGGGGAGCTGTTTTTT.

This clonotype was seen a handful of times. The V call is TRBV11-3, the J call TRBJ2-2; D call uncertain. The CDR3 loop spans 13 amino acids. Germline V gene lookup returns CDR1 SGHNT and CDR2 YENEEA. V was trimmed by 5 bases and J by 7 bases, leaving 11 bases between them. The CDR3 protein is CASSPRWGGELFF. The DNA for the CDR3 is TGTGCCAGCAGCCCCAGGTGGGGCGGGGAGCTGTTTTTT.

The chain uses TRBV10-3 and TRBJ2-5, with 12 positions matching TRBD2. Judging by the DNA end, TRBJ2-7 fits better; the J call may be wrong. This CDR3 contains 14 residues. Per the germline V gene, CDR1 is ENHRY and CDR2 is SYGVKD. CDR3 coding DNA: TGTGCCATCAGTGAACGACTAGCGGGGGACGAGCAGTACTTC. Translated: CAISERLAGDEQYF.

This clonotype has a handful of counts. V usage is TRBV29-1 and J usage is TRBJ2-5, with D tentatively TRBD1 or TRBD2 (5 bases each). CDR1 is SQVTM and CDR2 is ANQGSEA in the germline V gene. This CDR3 has 11 residues. The CDR3 loop is CSQGSGETQYF. The CDR3 nucleotides read TGCAGTCAGGGAAGCGGAGAGACCCAGTACTTC.

This chain links TRBV20-1 with TRBJ2-7; TRBD2 might be the D (6 bases). The CDR3 totals 14 residues. V lost 4 bases and J lost 2, with 15 bases in between. Germline V gene lookup returns CDR1 DFQATT and CDR2 SNEGSKA (reference sequence). The CDR3 sequence is CSATGGRRPYEQYF. The CDR3 DNA is TGCAGTGCTACCGGGGGACGCAGACCCTACGAGCAGTACTTC.

As to this clonotype: Relative to the germline gene, one junction end is altered; a read error may explain this. This chain joins TRBV5-1 and TRBJ1-1; D is ambiguous. Per germline, CDR1 SGHRS and CDR2 YFSETQ. The CDR3 length is 17 residues. CDR3 residues: CTSSLGTVRVTNTEAFF. As DNA, the CDR3 is TGCACCAGCAGCTTGGGCACGGTAAGGGTGACGAACACTGAAGCTTTCTTT. Drawing the rest from reference TRBV5-1 and TRBJ1-1, the complete variable domain is KAGVTQTPRYLIKTRGQQVTLSCSPISGHRSVSWYQQTPGQGLQFLFEYFSETQRNKGNFPGRFSGRQFSNSRSEMNVSTLELGDSALYLCTSSLGTVRVTNTEAFFGQGTRLTVV.

This clonotype showed up just a few times. The chain is built from TRBV7-2 and TRBJ2-1; 13 bases line up with TRBD2. CDR3 length: 16 residues. The trim removed 2 bases at V and 7 bases at J, leaving 5 bases unmatched. Germline CDR1 is SGHTA and CDR2 is FQGNSA. The CDR3 DNA sequence: TGTGCCAGCAGCTTAAGACTAGCGGGGGGAAGGAATGAGCAGTTCTTC. It encodes CASSLRLAGGRNEQFF.

This clonotype appeared a few times. This rearrangement joins TRBV6-5 to TRBJ1-6; no reliable D call. Germline V CDR1 and CDR2: MNHEY, SVGAGI. The CDR3 has 14 residues. Trimming pared 2 bases from V and 7 bases from J, leaving 9 bases between. Written as DNA, the CDR3 is TGTGCCAGCAGTTACGTGCAGGAGAATTCACCCCTCCACTTT. It yields the protein CASSYVQENSPLHF.

This sequence joins TRBV4-2 and TRBJ1-4; 9 bases agree with TRBD1. Trimming removed 4 bases from V and 3 bases from J; junction bases left unmatched: 12. Germline loops: CDR1 LGHNA, CDR2 YNFKEQ. This CDR3 is built from 18 residues. This chain's CDR3 is CASSPRTGVVGANEKLFF. The CDR3 bases are TGTGCCAGCAGCCCCCGGACAGGGGTAGTAGGGGCTAATGAAAAACTGTTTTTT.

The V and J genes are TRBV3-1 and TRBJ2-1; D is possibly TRBD1 (6 bases). The CDR3 spans 16 residues. In germline, CDR1 is LGHDT, CDR2 YNNKEL (reference sequence). Trimming removed 1 base from V and 7 bases from J, with 17 bases in between. CDR3 DNA: TGTGCCAGCAGCCAAGTGGTGGGGGCAGTAGGAAATGAGCAGTTCTTC. This encodes CASSQVVGAVGNEQFF.

The chain combines TRBV28 with TRBJ2-5; 14 nucleotides align to TRBD2. Germline values: CDR1 MDHEN, CDR2 SYDVKM. The CDR3 runs 16 residues. V gave up 4 bases and J gave up 5 bases; unmatched junction bases: 6. The CDR3 DNA reads as TGTGCCAGCAGTTATCCGGGACTAGCGGGGGAGGAGACCCAGTACTTC. Its protein product is CASSYPGLAGEETQYF. Together with reference TRBV28 and TRBJ2-5, the CDR3 gives the full variable domain: DVKVTQSSRYLVKRTGEKVFLECVQDMDHENMFWYRQDPGLGLRLIYFSYDVKMKEKGDIPEGYSVSREKKERFSLILESASTNQTSMYLCASSYPGLAGEETQYFGPGTRLLVL.